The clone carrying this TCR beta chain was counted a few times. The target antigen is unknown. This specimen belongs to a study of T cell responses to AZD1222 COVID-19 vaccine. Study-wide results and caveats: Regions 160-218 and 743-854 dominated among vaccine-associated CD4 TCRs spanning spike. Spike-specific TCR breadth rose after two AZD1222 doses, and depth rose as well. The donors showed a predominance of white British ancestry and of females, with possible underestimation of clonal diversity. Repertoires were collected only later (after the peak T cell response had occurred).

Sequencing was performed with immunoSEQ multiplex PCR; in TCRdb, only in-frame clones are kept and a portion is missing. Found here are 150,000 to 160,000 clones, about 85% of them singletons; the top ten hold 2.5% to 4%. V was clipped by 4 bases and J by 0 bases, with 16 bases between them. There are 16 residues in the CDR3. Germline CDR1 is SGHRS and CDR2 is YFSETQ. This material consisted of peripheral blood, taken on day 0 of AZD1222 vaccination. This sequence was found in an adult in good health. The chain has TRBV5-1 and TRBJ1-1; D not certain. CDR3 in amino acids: CASSAGEGFMNTEAFF. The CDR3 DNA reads TGCGCCAGCAGCGCCGGGGAGGGTTTCATGAACACTGAAGCTTTCTTT.